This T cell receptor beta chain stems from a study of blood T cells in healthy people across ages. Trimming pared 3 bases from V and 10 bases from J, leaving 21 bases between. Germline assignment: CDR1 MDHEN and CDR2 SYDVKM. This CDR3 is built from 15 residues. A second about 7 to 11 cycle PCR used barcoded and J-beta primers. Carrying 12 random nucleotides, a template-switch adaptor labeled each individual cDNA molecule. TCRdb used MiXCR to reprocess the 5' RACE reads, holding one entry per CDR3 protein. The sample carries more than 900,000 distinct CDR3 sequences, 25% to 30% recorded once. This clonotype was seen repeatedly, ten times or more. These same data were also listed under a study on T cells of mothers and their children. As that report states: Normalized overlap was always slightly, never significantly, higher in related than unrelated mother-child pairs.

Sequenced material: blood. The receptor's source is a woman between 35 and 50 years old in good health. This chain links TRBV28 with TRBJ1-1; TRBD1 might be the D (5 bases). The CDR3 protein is CASSFRPLEVGGAFF. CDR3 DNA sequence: TGTGCCAGCAGTTTTAGGCCCCTGGAGGTGGGGGGAGCTTTCTTT.